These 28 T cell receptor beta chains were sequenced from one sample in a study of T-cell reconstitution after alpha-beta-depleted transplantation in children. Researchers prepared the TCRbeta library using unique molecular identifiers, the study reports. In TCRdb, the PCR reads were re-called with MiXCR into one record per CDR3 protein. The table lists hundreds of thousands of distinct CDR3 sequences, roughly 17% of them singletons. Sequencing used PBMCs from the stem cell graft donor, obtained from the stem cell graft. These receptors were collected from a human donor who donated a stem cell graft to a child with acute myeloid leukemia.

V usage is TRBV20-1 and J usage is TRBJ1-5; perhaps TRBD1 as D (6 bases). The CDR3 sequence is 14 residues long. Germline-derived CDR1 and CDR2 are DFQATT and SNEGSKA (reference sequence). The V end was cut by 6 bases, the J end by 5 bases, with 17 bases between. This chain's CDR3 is CSAIQGSEDQPQHF. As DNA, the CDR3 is TGCAGTGCCATTCAGGGGTCTGAGGATCAGCCCCAGCATTTT.

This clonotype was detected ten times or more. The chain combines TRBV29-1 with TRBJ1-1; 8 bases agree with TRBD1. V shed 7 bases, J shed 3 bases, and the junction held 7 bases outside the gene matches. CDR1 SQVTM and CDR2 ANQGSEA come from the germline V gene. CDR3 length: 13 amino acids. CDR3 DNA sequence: TGCAGCGCTTCAGGGGGCATCGACACTGAAGCTTTCTTT. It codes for CSASGGIDTEAFF.

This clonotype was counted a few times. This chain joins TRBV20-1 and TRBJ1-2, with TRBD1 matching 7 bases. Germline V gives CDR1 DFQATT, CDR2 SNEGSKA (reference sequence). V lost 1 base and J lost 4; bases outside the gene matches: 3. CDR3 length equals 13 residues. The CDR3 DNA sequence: TGCAGTGCTAGAGTACAGGGGATCTATGGCTACACCTTC. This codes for CSARVQGIYGYTF.

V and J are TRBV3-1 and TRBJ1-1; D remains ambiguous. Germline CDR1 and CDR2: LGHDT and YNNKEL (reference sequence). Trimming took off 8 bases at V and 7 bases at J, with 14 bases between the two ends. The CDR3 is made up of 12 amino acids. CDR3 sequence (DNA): TGTGCCAGCTGTTACCCGGGCAGTGAAGCTTTCTTT. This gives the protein CASCYPGSEAFF.

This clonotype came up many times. In DNA, the CDR3 is TGCAGTGCTGGTCCCCGTATGGATAAGCAGTTCTTC. It yields the protein CSAGPRMDKQFF. The chain combines TRBV20-1 with TRBJ2-1; D is ambiguous. There are 12 residues in the CDR3. Germline-derived CDR1 and CDR2 are DFQATT and SNEGSKA (reference sequence). The V gene lost 5 bases and the J gene lost 11 bases, with 16 bases spanning the gap.

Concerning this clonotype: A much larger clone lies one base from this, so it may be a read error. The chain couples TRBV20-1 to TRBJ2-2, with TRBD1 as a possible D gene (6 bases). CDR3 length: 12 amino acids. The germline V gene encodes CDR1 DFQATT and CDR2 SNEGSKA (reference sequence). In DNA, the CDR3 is TGCAGTGCTAAAGGGGGAACCGGGGACCTGTTTTTT. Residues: CSAKGGTGDLFF.

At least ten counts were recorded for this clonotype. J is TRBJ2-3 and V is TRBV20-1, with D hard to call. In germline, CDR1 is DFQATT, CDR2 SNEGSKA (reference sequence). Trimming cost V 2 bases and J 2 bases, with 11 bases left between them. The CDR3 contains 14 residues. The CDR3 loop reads CSARSDGITDTQYF. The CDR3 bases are TGCAGTGCTAGATCGGACGGAATCACAGATACGCAGTATTTT.

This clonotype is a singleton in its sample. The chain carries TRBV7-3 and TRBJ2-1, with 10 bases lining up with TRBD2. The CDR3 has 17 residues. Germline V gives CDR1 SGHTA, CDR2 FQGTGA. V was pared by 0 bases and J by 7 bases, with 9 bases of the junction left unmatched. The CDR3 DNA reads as TGTGCCAGCAGCTTAACGGTCCAGCGGGGGGGCCGAAATGAGCAGTTCTTC. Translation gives CASSLTVQRGGRNEQFF.

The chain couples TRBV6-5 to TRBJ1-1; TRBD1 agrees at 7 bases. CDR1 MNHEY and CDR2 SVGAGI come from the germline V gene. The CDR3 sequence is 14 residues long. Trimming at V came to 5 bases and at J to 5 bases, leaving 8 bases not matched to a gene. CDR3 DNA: TGTGCCAGCAGTCCTGGCGACAGGGAGACTGAAGCTTTCTTT. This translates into CASSPGDRETEAFF.

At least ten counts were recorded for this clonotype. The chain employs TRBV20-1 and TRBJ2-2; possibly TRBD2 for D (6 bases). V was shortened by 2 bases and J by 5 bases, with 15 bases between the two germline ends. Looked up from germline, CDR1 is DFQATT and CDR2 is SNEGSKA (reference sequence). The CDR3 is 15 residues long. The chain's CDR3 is CSARSYDRGTGELFF. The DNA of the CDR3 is TGCAGTGCTAGATCCTACGACCGGGGGACCGGGGAGCTGTTTTTT.

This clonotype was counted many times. The CDR3, as DNA: TGCAGTGTCCGGCCTCCCTATGGGACCCCCTACAATGAGCAGTTCTTC. It translates to CSVRPPYGTPYNEQFF. The chain links TRBV20-1 to TRBJ2-1, with D perhaps TRBD1 or TRBD2 (5 bases each). Germline values: CDR1 DFQATT, CDR2 SNEGSKA (reference sequence). This CDR3 contains 16 residues. Trimming left V 7 bases short and J 2 bases short, with 21 bases between.

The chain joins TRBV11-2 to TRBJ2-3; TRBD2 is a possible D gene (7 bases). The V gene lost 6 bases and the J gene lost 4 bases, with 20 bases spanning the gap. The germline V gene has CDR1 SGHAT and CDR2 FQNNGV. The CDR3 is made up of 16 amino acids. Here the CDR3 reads CASSTQVGGLADTQYF. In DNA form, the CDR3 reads TGTGCCAGCAGTACCCAGGTGGGGGGGCTAGCAGATACGCAGTATTTT.

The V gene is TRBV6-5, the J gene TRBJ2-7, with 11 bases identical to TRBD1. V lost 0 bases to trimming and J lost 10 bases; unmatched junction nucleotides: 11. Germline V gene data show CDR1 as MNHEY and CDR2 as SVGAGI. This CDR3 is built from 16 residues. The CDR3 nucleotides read TGTGCCAGCAGTTACTCGCCGGGACAGGGGGTAAAGTTTCAGTACGTC. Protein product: CASSYSPGQGVKFQYV.

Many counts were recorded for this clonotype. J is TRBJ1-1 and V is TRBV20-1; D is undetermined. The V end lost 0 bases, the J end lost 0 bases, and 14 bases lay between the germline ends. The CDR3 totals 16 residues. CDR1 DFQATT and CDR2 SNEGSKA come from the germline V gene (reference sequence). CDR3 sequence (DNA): TGCAGTGCTAGAGATTGGGCAGGCCCATTGAACACTGAAGCTTTCTTT. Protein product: CSARDWAGPLNTEAFF.

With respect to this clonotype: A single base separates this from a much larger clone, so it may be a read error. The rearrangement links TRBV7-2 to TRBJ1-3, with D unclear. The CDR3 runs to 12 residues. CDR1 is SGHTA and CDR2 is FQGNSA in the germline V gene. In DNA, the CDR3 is TGTGCCAGCAGCTTAGACGGAAACACCGTATATTTT. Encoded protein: CASSLDGNTVYF.

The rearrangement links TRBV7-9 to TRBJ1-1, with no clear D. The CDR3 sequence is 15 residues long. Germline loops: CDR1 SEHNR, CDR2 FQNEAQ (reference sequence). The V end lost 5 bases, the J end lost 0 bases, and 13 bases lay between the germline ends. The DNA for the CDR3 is TGTGCCAGCAGCCTCGCGGCCAGATTGAACACTGAAGCTTTCTTT. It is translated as CASSLAARLNTEAFF.

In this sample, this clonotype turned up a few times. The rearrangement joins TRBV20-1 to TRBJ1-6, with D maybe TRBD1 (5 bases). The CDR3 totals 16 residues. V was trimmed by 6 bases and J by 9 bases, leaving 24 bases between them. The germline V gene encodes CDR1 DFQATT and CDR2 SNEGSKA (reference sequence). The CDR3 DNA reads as TGCAGTGCCGCTCTCCCGACAGCAGCCCGTAGTTCACCCCTCCACTTT. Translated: CSAALPTAARSSPLHF.

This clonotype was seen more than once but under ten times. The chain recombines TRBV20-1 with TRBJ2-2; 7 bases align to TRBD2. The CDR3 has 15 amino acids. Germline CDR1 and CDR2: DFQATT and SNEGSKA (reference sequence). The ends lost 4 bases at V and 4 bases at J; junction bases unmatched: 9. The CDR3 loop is CSATPSGTSTGELFF. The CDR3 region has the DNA TGCAGTGCTACCCCTAGCGGCACGAGCACCGGGGAGCTGTTTTTT.

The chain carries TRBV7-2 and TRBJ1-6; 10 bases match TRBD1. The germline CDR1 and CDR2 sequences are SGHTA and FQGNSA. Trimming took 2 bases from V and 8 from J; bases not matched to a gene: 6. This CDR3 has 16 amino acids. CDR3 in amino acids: CASSLSLGTGDSPLHF. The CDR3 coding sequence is TGTGCCAGCAGCTTAAGTCTCGGGACAGGGGATTCACCCCTCCACTTT.

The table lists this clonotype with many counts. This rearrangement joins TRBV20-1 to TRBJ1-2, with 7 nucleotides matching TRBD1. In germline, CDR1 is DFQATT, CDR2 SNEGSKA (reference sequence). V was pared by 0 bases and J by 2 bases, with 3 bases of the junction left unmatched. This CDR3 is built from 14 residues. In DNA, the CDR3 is TGCAGTGCTAGAGACCGGGGACAGAACTATGGCTACACCTTC. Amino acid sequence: CSARDRGQNYGYTF.

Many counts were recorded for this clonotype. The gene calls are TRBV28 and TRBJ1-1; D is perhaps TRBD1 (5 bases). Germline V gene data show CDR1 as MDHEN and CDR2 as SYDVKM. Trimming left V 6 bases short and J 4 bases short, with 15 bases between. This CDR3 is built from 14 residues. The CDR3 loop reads CASRIPGLVTEAFF. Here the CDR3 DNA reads TGTGCCAGCAGGATACCGGGACTGGTCACTGAAGCTTTCTTT.

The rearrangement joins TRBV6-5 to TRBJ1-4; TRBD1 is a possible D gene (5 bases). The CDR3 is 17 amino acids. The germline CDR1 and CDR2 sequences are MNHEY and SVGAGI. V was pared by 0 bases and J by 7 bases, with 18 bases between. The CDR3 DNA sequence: TGTGCCAGCAGTTACTCGATCCTGGGACCCAAAGGTGAAAAACTGTTTTTT. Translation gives CASSYSILGPKGEKLFF.

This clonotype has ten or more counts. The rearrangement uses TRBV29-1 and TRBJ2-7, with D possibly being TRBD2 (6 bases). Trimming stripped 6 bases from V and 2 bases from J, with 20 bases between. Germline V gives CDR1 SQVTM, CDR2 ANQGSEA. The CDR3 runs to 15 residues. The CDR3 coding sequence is TGCAGCGTAACCGGGACTCAAAGAGCCCCCTACGAGCAGTACTTC. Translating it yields CSVTGTQRAPYEQYF.

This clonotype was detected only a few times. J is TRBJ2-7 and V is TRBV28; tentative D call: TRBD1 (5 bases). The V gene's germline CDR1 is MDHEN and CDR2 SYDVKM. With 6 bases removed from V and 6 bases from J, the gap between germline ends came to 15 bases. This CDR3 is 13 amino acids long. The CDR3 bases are TGTGCCAGCAGCCCCCCGCAGGGTTCCGAGCAGTACGTC. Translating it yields CASSPPQGSEQYV.

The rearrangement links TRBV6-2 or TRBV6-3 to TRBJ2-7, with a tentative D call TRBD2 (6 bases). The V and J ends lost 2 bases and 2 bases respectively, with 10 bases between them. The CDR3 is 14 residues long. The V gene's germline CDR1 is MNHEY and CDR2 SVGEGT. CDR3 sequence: CASSYLGGPYEQYV. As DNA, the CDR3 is TGTGCCAGCAGTTACCTCGGGGGACCCTACGAGCAGTACGTC.

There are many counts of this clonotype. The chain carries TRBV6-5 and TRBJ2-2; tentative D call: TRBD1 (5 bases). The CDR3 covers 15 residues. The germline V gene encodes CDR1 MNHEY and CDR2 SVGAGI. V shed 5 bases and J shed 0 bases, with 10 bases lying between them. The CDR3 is CASSNRRANTGELFF. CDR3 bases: TGTGCCAGCAGTAACAGGCGCGCGAACACCGGGGAGCTGTTTTTT.

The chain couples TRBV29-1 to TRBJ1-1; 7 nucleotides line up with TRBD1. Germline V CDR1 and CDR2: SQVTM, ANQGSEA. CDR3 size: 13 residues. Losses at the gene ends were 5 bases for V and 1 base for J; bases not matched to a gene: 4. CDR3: CSVQTGKNTEAFF. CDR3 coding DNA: TGCAGCGTTCAGACAGGGAAGAACACTGAAGCTTTCTTT.

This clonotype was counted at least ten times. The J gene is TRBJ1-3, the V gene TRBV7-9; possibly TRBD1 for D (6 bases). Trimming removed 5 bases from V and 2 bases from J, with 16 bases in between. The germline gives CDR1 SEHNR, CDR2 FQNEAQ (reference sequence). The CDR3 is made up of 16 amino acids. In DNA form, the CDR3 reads TGTGCCAGCAGCCACCTCAACAGGGATACTGGAAACACCATATATTTT. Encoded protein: CASSHLNRDTGNTIYF.